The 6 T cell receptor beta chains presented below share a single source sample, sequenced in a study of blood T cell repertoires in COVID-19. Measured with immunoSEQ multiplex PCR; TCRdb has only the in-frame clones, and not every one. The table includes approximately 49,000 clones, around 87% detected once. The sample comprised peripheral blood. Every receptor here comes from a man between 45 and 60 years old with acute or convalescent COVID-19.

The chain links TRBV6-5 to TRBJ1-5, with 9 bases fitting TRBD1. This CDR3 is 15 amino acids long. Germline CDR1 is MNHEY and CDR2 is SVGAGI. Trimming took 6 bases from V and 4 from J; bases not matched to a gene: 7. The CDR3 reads CASRKSTGGNQPQHF. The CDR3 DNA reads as TGTGCCAGCAGGAAATCGACAGGGGGGAATCAGCCCCAGCATTTT.

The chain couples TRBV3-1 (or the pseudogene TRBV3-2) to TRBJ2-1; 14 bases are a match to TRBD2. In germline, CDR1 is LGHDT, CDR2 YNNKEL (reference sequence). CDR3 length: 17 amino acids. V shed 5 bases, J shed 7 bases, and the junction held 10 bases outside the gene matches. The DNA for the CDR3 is TGTGCCAGCAGCTCAAACTCCGGGACTAGCGGGGGTAATGAGCAGTTCTTC. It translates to CASSSNSGTSGGNEQFF.

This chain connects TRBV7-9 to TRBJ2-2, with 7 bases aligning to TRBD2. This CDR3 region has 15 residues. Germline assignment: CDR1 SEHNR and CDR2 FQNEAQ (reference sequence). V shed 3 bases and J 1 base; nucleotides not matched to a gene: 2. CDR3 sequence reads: CASSLGGWNTGELFF. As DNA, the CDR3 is TGTGCCAGCAGCTTGGGGGGGTGGAACACCGGGGAGCTGTTTTTT.

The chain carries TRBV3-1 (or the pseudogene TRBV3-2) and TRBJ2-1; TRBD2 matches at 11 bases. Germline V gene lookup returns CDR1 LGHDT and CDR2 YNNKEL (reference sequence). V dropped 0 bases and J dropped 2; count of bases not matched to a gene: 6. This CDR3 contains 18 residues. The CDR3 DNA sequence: TGTGCCAGCAGCCAAGAAAAGTCTAGCGGGAGGACCTACAATGAGCAGTTCTTC. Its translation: CASSQEKSSGRTYNEQFF.

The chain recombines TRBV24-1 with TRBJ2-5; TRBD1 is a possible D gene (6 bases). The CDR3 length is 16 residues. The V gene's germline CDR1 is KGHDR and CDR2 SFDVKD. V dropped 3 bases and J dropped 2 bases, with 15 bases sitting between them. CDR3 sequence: CATSDKILQGQETQYF. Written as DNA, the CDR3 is TGTGCCACCAGTGATAAGATTTTGCAGGGGCAAGAGACCCAGTACTTC.

The CDR3, as DNA: TGTGCCAGCAGCGTCGGCCAGGATAATTCACCCCTCCACTTT. Translated, it gives CASSVGQDNSPLHF. The chain uses TRBV9 and TRBJ1-6, with D unclear. V was clipped by 2 bases and J by 5 bases, with 8 bases between them. This CDR3 is built from 14 residues. CDR1 SGDLS and CDR2 YYNGEE come from the germline V gene.